These T cell receptor beta chains were read from a single sample in a study of blood T cell repertoires in COVID-19. Clones were read by immunoSEQ multiplex PCR, and TCRdb kept only the in-frame ones, dropping some. In the table there are approximately 38,000 clones, around 90% of which are singletons. Sequencing was done on a sample of peripheral blood. The receptors originated from a woman older than 75 with acute or convalescent COVID-19. CDR3s leave out the opening cysteine and the closing phenylalanine or tryptophan.

12	TRBV5-8	TRBJ1-5	ASSLDPGYQPQH
12	TRBV27	TRBJ2-7	ASGYNLDYYEQY
14	TRBV3-1/TRBV3-2	TRBJ2-2	ASSYRTGTNTGELF
15	TRBV30	TRBJ1-2	AWSLPRGARGDYGYT
12	TRBV10-2	TRBJ2-1	ASTDSRAYNEQF
12	TRBV5-4	TRBJ1-1	ASSLTTRNTEAF
14	TRBV5-4	TRBJ2-1	ASSPGGRAPNNEQF
13	TRBV4-1	TRBJ1-2	ASSQPDTKDYGYT
13	TRBV2	TRBJ1-5	ASSADRGPLQPQH
17	TRBV9	TRBJ2-5	ASSVESGTSGGHQETQY
11	TRBV14	TRBJ2-7	ASSPGQGYEQY
10	TRBV30	TRBJ1-6	AWSVQNSPLH
14	TRBV7-9	TRBJ2-7	ASSPRLGQSSYEQY
12	TRBV7-9	TRBJ2-1	AGIAGDTYNEQF
10	TRBV6-5	TRBJ1-1	ASRQGGTEAF
11	TRBV7-9	TRBJ2-1	ASSSQGGNEQF
10	TRBV5-4	TRBJ2-2	ASSIEVGELF
13	TRBV3-1/TRBV3-2	TRBJ1-1	ASSHGQGANTEAF
11	TRBV29-1	TRBJ1-3	SVVGQGADTIY
13	TRBV5-1	TRBJ2-7	ASSPDSFYPYEQY
10	TRBV6-5	TRBJ1-1	ASSSTGTEAF
13	TRBV5-1	TRBJ2-3	ASSSAGFPTDTQY
13	TRBV6-5	TRBJ1-2	ASSYSRQGGDGYT
12	TRBV3-1/TRBV3-2	TRBJ1-2	ASSQDIGEDGYT
13	TRBV5-6	TRBJ1-1	ASSWGPATETEAF
13	TRBV7-2	TRBJ1-2	ASSTRQGYGYGYT
13	TRBV25-1	TRBJ1-2	ASSRGGLANYGYT
14	TRBV7-3	TRBJ2-1	ASSLTGAGWYNEQF
11	TRBV23-1	TRBJ2-1	ASSQDEWGEQF
12	TRBV5-1	TRBJ1-1	ASSPVGANTEAF
11	TRBV29-1	TRBJ1-1	SVGRGRSTEAF
13	TRBV19	TRBJ1-5	ASGDRGALNQPQH
12	TRBV5-1	TRBJ2-4	ASSLTRGENIQY
11	TRBV2	TRBJ1-2	ASSADRVYGYT
12	TRBV10-3	TRBJ1-1	AISESSGNTEAF
13	TRBV7-2	TRBJ1-5	ASSLGGTGNQPQH
14	TRBV14	TRBJ2-2	ASSQVAGMSTGELF
14	TRBV3-1/TRBV3-2	TRBJ1-1	ASSQERVDRGRTAF
15	TRBV7-9	TRBJ2-5	ASSLGLAGGQLETQY
13	TRBV2	TRBJ2-1	ASSSSSGGSGEQF
13	TRBV4-3	TRBJ1-2	ASSQDNFLDYGYT
13	TRBV6-2/TRBV6-3	TRBJ2-3	ASSSVLPATDTQY
14	TRBV3-1/TRBV3-2	TRBJ1-2	ASSRRTGVGNYGYT
12	TRBV6-5	TRBJ1-1	ASRGTGLNTEAF
11	TRBV2	TRBJ1-4	ASRWGVGEKLF
12	TRBV5-1	TRBJ2-7	ASSSGQGTYEQY
9	TRBV19	TRBJ2-7	ASSAGYEQY
14	TRBV6-2/TRBV6-3	TRBJ1-5	ASSDSDRVGNQPQH
12	TRBV18	TRBJ1-4	ASSPGVGQGRLF
12	TRBV6-5	TRBJ2-2	ASSYSDSTGELF
13	TRBV9	TRBJ2-3	ASSPWEGSTDTQY
13	TRBV6-5	TRBJ1-2	ASSTTRGPHYGYT
11	TRBV7-2	TRBJ1-2	ASSPERAGGYT
14	TRBV3-1/TRBV3-2	TRBJ2-2	ASSQDAQGDTGELF
12	TRBV11-3	TRBJ2-3	ASSPSRSTDTQY